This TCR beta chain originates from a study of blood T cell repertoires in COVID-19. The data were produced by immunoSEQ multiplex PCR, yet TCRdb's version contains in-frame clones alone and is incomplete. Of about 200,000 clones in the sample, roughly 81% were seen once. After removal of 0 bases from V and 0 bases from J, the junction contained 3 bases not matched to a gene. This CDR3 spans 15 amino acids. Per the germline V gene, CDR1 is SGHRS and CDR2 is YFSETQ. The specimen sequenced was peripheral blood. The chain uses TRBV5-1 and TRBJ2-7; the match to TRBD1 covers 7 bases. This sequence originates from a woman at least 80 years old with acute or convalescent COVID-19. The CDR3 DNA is TGCGCCAGCAGCTTGGGAGGGGGCAACTCCTACGAGCAGTACTTC. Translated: CASSLGGGNSYEQYF.